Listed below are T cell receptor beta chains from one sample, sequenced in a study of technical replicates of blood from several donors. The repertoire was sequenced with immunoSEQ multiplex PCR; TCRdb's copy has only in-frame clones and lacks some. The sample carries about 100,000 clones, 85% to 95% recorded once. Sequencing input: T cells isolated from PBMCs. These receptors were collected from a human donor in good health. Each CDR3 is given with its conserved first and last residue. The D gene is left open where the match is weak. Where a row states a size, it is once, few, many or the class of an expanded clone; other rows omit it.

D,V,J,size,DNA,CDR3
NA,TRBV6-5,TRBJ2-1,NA,TGTGCCAGCGCGGTAAGCTCCTACAATGAGCAGTTCTTC,CASAVSSYNEQFF
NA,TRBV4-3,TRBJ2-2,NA,TGCGCCAGCAGCCAAGATGAATTCGGCGGGGAGCTGTTTTTT,CASSQDEFGGELFF
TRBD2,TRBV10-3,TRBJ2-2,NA,TGTGCCATCAGTGAGTCCCTACTAGCGAGAAACACCGGGGAGCTGTTTTTT,CAISESLLARNTGELFF
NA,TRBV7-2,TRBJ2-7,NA,TGTGCCAGCAGCTCCCAGGGGCCGTACGAGCAGTACTTC,CASSSQGPYEQYF
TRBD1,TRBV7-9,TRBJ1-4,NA,TGTGCCAGCAGCTTAGGAGGGTACAGGGGCGAGATTCGCGAAAAACTGTTTTTT,CASSLGGYRGEIREKLFF
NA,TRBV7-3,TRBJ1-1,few,TGTGCCAGCAGCCTACTACCAGGGAAAGTTGACACTGAAGCTTTCTTT,CASSLLPGKVDTEAFF
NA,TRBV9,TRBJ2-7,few,TGTGCCAGCAGCGTAGTTACCCTAGGCGAGCAGTACTTC,CASSVVTLGEQYF
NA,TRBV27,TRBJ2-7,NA,TGTGCCAGCAGTTCGTCCTACGAGCAGTACTTC,CASSSSYEQYF
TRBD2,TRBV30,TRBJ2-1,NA,TGTGCCTGGAGTCAAAAACTAGCGGGAGTCTCGTTCTTC,CAWSQKLAGVSFF
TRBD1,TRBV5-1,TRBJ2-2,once,TGCGCCAGCAGCTTAGGACAGGGGGCCGGGGAGCTGTTTTTT,CASSLGQGAGELFF
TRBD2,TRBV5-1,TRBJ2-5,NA,TGCGCCAGCAGCTTGGCGAGCGGGAGTTGGGAGACCCAGTACTTC,CASSLASGSWETQYF
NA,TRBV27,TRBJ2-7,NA,TGTGCCAGCAGTATTAGAGGACTACCCTACGAGCAGTACTTC,CASSIRGLPYEQYF
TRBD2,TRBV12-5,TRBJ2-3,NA,TGTGCTAGTGGTTTTAAACTAGCGGATACGCAGTATTTT,CASGFKLADTQYF
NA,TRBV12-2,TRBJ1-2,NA,TGTGCAAGTCGCTTACATGGACAGGGGGTCGATGGCTACACCTTC,CASRLHGQGVDGYTF
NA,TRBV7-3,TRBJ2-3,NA,TGTGCCAGCAGCTCTCAGCCGGGATTGAACACAGATACGCAGTATTTT,CASSSQPGLNTDTQYF
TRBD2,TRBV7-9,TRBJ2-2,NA,TGTGCCAGCAGCTCCACGACTAGCGAGGACCCCGGGGAGCTGTTTTTT,CASSSTTSEDPGELFF
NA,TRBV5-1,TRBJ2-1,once,TGCGCCAGCAGTCTACCACCGAGCGTTGAGCAGTTCTTC,CASSLPPSVEQFF
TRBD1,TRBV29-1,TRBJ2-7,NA,TGCAGCGTTGAAGGGGACAGGCTAAGCTCCTACGAGCAGTACTTC,CSVEGDRLSSYEQYF
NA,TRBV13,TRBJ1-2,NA,TGTGCCAGCAGCTTAGAGAGTGGCTATGGCTACACCTTC,CASSLESGYGYTF
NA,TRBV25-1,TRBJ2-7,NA,TGTGCCAGCAGCCACTACTACGAGCAGTACTTC,CASSHYYEQYF
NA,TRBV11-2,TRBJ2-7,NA,TGTGCCAGCAGCCAGGGGATACACGAGCAGTACTTC,CASSQGIHEQYF
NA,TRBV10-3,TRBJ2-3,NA,TGTGCCATCAGTGAGTCACAGATCACAGATACGCAGTATTTT,CAISESQITDTQYF
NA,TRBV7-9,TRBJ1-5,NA,TGTGCCAGCAGCTTAGCGCTAGGGGTTGGCAATCAGCCCCAGCATTTT,CASSLALGVGNQPQHF
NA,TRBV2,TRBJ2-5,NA,TGTGCCAGCAGTGACAGGGGAACAGAGACCCAGTACTTC,CASSDRGTETQYF
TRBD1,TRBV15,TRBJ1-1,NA,TGTGCCACCAGCAGGCCAGGGGGCGCGATGAACACTGAAGCTTTCTTT,CATSRPGGAMNTEAFF
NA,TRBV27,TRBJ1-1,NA,TGTGCCAGCGGGTGGGGGGGGCTGTCGGCTGAAGCTTTCTTT,CASGWGGLSAEAFF
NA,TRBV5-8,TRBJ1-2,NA,TGTGCCAGCATGTTAAGAGCTAACTATGGCTACACCTTC,CASMLRANYGYTF
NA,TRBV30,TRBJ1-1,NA,TGTGCCTGGAGTGTACTAATGAACACTGAAGCTTTCTTT,CAWSVLMNTEAFF
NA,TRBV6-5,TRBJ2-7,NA,TGTGCCAGCAGTTACTCACGGGTCTCCTACTACGAGCAGTACTTC,CASSYSRVSYYEQYF
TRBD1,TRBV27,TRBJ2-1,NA,TGTGCCAGCAGCCTTGAACCGGGACAGCCTCTGGATGAGCAGTTCTTC,CASSLEPGQPLDEQFF
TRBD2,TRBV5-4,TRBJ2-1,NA,TGTGCCAGCACCGTAGGAGCGGGAGGTTTCGGAGAGCAGTTCTTC,CASTVGAGGFGEQFF
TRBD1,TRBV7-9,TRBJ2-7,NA,TGTGCCAGCAGCTTACGACAGGGTGAGCAGTACTTC,CASSLRQGEQYF
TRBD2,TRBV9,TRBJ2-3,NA,TGTGCCAGCAGCGTTGGGACTAGCGGGTCTTTAAACACAGATACGCAGTATTTT,CASSVGTSGSLNTDTQYF
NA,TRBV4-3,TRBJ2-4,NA,TGCGCCAGCAGCCAGCGACAGGGAGGTGCGGACATTCAGTACTTC,CASSQRQGGADIQYF
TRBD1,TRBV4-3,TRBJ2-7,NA,TGCGCCAGCAGCCATATAACAGGGGGCGAGCAGTACTTC,CASSHITGGEQYF
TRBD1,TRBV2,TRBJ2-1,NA,TGTGCCAGCATATCCGGGACAGGTACATACAATGAGCAGTTCTTC,CASISGTGTYNEQFF
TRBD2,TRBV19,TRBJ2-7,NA,TGTGCCAGTAAGAATCAGCGGGAGGGCTACGAGCAGTACTTC,CASKNQREGYEQYF
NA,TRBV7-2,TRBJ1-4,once,TGTGCCAGCAGCCCAAGGGCGTCGGGGGGCCATGAAAAACTGTTTTTT,CASSPRASGGHEKLFF
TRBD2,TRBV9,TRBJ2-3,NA,TGTGCCAGCAGCGTAACCCCATCTGGGACTAGCGGGAGAACAGATACGCAGTATTTT,CASSVTPSGTSGRTDTQYF